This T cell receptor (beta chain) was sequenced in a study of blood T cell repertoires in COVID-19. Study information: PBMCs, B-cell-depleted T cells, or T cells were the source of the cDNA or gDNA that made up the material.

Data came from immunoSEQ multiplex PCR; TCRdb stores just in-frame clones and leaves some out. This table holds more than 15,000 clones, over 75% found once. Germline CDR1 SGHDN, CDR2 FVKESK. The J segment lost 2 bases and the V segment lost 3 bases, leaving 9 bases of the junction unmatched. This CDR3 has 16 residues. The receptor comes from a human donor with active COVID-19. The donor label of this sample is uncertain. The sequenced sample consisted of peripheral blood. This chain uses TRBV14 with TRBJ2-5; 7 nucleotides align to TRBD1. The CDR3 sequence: CASSHSTGTVQETQYF. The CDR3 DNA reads TGTGCCAGCAGCCACTCGACAGGGACGGTTCAAGAGACCCAGTACTTC.